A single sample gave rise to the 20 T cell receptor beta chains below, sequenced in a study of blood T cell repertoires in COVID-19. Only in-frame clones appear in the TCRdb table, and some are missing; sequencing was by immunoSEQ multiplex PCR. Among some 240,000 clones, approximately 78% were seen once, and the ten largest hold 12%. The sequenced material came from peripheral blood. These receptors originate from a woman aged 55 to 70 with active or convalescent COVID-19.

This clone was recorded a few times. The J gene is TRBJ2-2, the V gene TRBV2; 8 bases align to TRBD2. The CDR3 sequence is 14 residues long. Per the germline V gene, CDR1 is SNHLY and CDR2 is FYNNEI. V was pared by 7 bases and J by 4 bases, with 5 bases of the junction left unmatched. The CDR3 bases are TGTGCCAGCAAGACTAGCGCCGGCACCGGGGAGCTGTTTTTT. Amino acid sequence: CASKTSAGTGELFF.

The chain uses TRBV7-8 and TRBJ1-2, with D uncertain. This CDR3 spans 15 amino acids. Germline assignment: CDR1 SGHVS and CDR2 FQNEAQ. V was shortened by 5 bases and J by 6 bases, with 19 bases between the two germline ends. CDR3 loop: CASSDPGPSAHGYTF. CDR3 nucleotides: TGTGCCAGCAGCGACCCGGGTCCTTCCGCCCATGGCTACACCTTC.

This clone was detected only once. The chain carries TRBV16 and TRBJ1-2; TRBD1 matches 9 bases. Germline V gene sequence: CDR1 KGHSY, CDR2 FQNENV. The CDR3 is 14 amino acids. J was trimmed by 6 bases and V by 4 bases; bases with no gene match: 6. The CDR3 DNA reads TGTGCCAGCAGCCTTAACCGACAGGGGGATGGCTACACCTTC. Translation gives CASSLNRQGDGYTF.

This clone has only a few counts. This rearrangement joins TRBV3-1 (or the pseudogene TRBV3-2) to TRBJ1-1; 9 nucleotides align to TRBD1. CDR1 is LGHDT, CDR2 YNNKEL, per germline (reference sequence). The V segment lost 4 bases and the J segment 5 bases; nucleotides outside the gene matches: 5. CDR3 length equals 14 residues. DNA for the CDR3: TGTGCCAGCAGCCGGGGACAGGGAGGGACTGAAGCTTTCTTT. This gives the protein CASSRGQGGTEAFF.

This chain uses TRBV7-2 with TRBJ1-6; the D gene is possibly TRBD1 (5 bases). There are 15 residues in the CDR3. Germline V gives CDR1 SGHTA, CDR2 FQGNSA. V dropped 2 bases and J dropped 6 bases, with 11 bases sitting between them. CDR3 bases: TGTGCCAGCAGCTTAATGGACACTGCTAATTCACCCCTCCACTTT. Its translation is CASSLMDTANSPLHF.

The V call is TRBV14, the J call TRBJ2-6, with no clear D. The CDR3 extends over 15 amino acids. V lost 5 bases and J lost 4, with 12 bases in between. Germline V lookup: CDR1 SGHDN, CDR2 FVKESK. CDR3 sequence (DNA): TGTGCCAGCAGCGAAAGAGCTCTAGGGGCCAACGTCCTGACTTTC. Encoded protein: CASSERALGANVLTF.

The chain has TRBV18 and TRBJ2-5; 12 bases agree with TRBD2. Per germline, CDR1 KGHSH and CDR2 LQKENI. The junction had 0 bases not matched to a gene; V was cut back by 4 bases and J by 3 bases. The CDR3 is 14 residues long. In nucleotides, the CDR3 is TGTGCCAGCTCACGACTAGCGGGGGAAGAGACCCAGTACTTC. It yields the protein CASSRLAGEETQYF.

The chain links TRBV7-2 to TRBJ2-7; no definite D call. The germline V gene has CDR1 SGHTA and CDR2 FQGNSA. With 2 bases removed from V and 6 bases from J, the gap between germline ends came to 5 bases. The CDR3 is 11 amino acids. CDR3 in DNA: TGTGCCAGCAGCTTACGGTTCGAGCAGTACTTC. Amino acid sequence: CASSLRFEQYF.

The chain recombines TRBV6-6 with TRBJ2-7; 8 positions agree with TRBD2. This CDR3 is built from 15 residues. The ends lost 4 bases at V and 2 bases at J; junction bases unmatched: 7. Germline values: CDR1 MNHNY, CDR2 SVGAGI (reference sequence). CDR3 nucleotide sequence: TGTGCCAGCAGTTTCCTAGCGGGTGCCGCCTACGAGCAGTACTTC. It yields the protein CASSFLAGAAYEQYF.

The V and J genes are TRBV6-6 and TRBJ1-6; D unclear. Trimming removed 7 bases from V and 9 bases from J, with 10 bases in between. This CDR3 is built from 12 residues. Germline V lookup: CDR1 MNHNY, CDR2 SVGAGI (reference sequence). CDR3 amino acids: CASTLRGSPLHF. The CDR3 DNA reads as TGTGCCAGCACCCTCCGGGGTTCACCCCTCCACTTT.

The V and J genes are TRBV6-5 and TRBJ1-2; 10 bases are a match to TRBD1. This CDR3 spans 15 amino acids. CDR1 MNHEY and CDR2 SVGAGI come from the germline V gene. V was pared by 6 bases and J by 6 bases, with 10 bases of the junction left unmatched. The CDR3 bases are TGTGCCAGCAGCTCTTCGGGACAGGGGATGAATGGCTACACCTTC. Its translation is CASSSSGQGMNGYTF.

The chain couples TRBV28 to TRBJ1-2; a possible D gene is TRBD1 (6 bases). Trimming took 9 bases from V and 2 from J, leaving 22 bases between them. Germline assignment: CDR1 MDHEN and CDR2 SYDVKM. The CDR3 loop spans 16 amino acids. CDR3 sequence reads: CASHTAIGGQNYGYTF. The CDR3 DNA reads TGTGCCAGTCATACCGCAATCGGGGGGCAAAACTATGGCTACACCTTC.

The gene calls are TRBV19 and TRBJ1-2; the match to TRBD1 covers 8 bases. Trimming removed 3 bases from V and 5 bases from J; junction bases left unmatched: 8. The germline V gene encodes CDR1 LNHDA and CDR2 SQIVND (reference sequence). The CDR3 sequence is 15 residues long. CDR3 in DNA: TGTGCCAGTAGTATCGGACAGGGAACAGCTTATGGCTACACCTTC. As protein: CASSIGQGTAYGYTF.

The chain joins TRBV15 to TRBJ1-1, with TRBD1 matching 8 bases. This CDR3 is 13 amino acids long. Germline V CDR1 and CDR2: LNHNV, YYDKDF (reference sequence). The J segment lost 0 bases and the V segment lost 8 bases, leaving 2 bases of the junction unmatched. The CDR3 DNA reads TGTGCCACCCAGGACAGGGTGAACACTGAAGCTTTCTTT. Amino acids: CATQDRVNTEAFF.

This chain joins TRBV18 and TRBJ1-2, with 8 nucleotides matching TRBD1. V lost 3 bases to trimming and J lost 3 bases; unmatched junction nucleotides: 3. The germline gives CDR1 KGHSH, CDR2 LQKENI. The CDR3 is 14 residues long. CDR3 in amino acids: CASSPGQEYYGYTF. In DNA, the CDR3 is TGTGCCAGCTCACCGGGACAGGAATACTATGGCTACACCTTC.

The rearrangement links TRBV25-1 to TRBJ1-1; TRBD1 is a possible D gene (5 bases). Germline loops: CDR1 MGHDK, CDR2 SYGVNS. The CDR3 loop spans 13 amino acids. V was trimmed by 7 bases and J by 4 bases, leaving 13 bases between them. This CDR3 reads CASTSPQGTEAFF. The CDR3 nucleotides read TGTGCCAGCACCTCCCCTCAGGGCACTGAAGCTTTCTTT. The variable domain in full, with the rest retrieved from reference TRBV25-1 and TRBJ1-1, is EADIYQTPRYLVIGTGKKITLECSQTMGHDKMYWYQQDPGMELHLIHYSYGVNSTEKGDLSSESTVSRIRTEHFPLTLESARPSHTSQYLCASTSPQGTEAFFGQGTRLTVV.

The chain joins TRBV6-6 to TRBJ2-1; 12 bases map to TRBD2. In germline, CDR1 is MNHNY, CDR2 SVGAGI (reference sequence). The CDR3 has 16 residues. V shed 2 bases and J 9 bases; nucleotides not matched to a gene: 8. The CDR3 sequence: CASSYKASGGASEQFF. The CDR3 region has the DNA TGTGCCAGCAGTTACAAGGCTAGCGGGGGGGCAAGTGAGCAGTTCTTC.

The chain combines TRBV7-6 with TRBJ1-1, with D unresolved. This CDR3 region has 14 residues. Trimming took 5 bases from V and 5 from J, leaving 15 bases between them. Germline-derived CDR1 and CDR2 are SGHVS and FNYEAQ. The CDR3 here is CASSPNFRGTEAFF. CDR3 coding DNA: TGTGCCAGCAGCCCTAACTTCAGAGGAACTGAAGCTTTCTTT.

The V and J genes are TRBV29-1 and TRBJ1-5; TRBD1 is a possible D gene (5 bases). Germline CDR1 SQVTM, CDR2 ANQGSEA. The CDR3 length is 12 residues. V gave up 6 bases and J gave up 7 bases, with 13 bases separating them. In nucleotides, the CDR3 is TGCAGCGTCTCTACGGGGGAGCAGCCCCAGCATTTT. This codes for CSVSTGEQPQHF.

CDR3: CASAEGQETYGYTF. In DNA form, the CDR3 reads TGTGCCAGCGCCGAAGGACAGGAGACCTATGGCTACACCTTC. The V and J genes are TRBV6-5 and TRBJ1-2; the match to TRBD1 covers 7 bases. J gave up 4 bases and V 8 bases, and 10 bases lay outside the gene matches. The CDR3 totals 14 residues. Germline CDR1 reads MNHEY; CDR2 reads SVGAGI.